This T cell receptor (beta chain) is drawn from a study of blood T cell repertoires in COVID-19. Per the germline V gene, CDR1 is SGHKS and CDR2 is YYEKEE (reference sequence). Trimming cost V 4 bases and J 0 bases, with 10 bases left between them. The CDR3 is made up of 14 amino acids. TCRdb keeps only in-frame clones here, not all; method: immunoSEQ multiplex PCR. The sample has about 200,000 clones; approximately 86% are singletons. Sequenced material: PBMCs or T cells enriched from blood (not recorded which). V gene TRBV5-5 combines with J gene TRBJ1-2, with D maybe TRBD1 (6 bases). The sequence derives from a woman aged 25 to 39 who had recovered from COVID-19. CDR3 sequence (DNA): TGTGCCAGCAGCACTACAGGGACTAACTATGGCTACACCTTC. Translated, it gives CASSTTGTNYGYTF.